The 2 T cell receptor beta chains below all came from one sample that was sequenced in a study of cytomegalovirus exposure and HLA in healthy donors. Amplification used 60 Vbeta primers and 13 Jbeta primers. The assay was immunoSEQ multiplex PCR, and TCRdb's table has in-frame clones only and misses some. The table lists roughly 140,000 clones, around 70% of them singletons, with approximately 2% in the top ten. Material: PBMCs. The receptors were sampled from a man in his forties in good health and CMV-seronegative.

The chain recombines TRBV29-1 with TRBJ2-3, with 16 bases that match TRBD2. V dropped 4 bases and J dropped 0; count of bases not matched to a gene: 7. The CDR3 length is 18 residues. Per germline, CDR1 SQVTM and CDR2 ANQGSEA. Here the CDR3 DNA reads TGCAGCGTTGGGGGACTAGCGGGAGGGTTTGCTAGCACAGATACGCAGTATTTT. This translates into CSVGGLAGGFASTDTQYF.

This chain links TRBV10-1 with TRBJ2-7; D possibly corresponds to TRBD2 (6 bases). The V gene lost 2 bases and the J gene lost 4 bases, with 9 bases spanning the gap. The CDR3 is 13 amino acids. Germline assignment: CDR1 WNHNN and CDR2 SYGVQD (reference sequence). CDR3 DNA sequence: TGCGCCAGCAGTGAGAGCGGACTATACGAGCAGTACTTC. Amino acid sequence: CASSESGLYEQYF.